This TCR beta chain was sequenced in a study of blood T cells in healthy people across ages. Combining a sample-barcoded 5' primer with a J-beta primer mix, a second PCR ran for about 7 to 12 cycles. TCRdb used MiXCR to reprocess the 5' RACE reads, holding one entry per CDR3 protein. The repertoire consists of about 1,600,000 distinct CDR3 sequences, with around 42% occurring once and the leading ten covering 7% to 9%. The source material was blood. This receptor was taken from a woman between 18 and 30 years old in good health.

The CDR3 sequence: CASLGQGRGDTQYF. In DNA, the CDR3 is TGTGCCAGCTTGGGACAGGGAAGAGGAGATACGCAGTATTTT. The V and J genes are TRBV28 and TRBJ2-3; TRBD1 aligns across 9 bases. The CDR3 covers 14 residues. V dropped 8 bases and J dropped 5; count of bases not matched to a gene: 8. Per the germline V gene, CDR1 is MDHEN and CDR2 is SYDVKM.